This TCR beta chain comes out of a study of blood T cell repertoires in COVID-19. The wider study: The United States, Italy and Spain were the sources of the acute and convalescent COVID-19 samples. T cells, B-cell-depleted T cells, or PBMCs provided the cDNA or gDNA that served as material.

In the original workflow: Researchers report that nucleated cell counts were estimated from reference gene primer amplification. The data were produced by immunoSEQ multiplex PCR, yet TCRdb's version contains in-frame clones alone and is incomplete. The V and J calls and clone size were taken over from that table, and D and trimming were inferred from the DNA. This sample carries fewer than 40,000 clones, around 89% of them seen once, and the ten largest clones take 1.5% to 1.9%. V lost 3 bases and J lost 3, with 12 bases in between. Germline V lookup: CDR1 LNHDA, CDR2 SQIVND (reference sequence). The CDR3 has 14 residues.

This TCR came from a man between 60 and 75 years old with active COVID-19. The specimen was peripheral blood. V gene TRBV19 combines with J gene TRBJ2-7, with a possible D match to TRBD1 (5 bases). Here the CDR3 reads CASSMIAGIYEQYF. The CDR3 nucleotides read TGTGCCAGTAGTATGATAGCAGGGATCTACGAGCAGTACTTC.